Following are 22 T cell receptor beta chains from one sample sequenced in a study of identical twins. One entry per CDR3 protein, called by TCRdb with MiXCR from the 5' RACE reads. This table holds about 890,000 distinct CDR3 sequences, 9% to 15% found once. These data also formed part of another study, on yellow fever vaccine responses in identical twins.

Sequenced input: PBMCs. These receptors originate from a woman aged 18-35 years in good health.

Only a few counts were recorded for this clonotype. The chain links TRBV20-1 to TRBJ2-1; TRBD2 might be the D (6 bases). The CDR3 loop spans 15 amino acids. The V end lost 6 bases, the J end lost 2 bases, and 17 bases lay between the germline ends. Germline CDR1 DFQATT, CDR2 SNEGSKA (reference sequence). In DNA, the CDR3 is TGCAGTGCGGGGGAGGCGGGGAAAACCTACAATGAGCAGTTCTTC. Residues: CSAGEAGKTYNEQFF.

This clonotype was detected a few times. This chain connects TRBV10-3 to TRBJ2-2; D unresolved. This CDR3 is built from 17 residues. In germline, CDR1 is ENHRY, CDR2 SYGVKD. Trimming took off 10 bases at V and 2 bases at J, with 23 bases between the two ends. The CDR3 region has the DNA TGTGCCACCCGCCTCAGTGATCTAAGGATTAACACCGGGGAGCTGTTTTTT. Amino acid sequence: CATRLSDLRINTGELFF.

This clonotype was observed a handful of times. The V and J genes are TRBV4-1 and TRBJ1-5, with D uncertain. The germline V gene encodes CDR1 MGHRA and CDR2 YSYEKL. The V end was cut by 3 bases, the J end by 6 bases, with 12 bases between. CDR3 size: 14 residues. CDR3 in amino acids: CASSHPLGSQPQHF. The CDR3 bases are TGCGCCAGCAGCCATCCATTGGGGTCTCAGCCCCAGCATTTT.

The chain joins TRBV7-2 to TRBJ1-5; 7 nucleotides match TRBD1. Germline-derived CDR1 and CDR2 are SGHTA and FQGNSA. J gave up 0 bases and V 5 bases, and 4 bases lay outside the gene matches. This CDR3 is 15 amino acids long. This CDR3 reads CASSRGQYSNQPQHF. In DNA form, the CDR3 reads TGTGCCAGCAGCCGGGGACAGTATAGCAATCAGCCCCAGCATTTT.

This clonotype was seen ten or more times. The chain couples TRBV27 to TRBJ2-5; no clear D gene. Looked up from germline, CDR1 is MNHEY and CDR2 is SMNVEV (reference sequence). CDR3 length equals 13 residues. V lost 7 bases to trimming and J lost 2 bases, with 11 bases between them. CDR3 region: CASTPWGQETQYF. Here the CDR3 DNA reads TGTGCCAGCACCCCCTGGGGTCAAGAGACCCAGTACTTC.

The V call is TRBV20-1, the J call TRBJ2-1; TRBD1 matches at 10 bases. V lost 5 bases to trimming and J lost 8 bases; unmatched junction nucleotides: 6. There are 13 residues in the CDR3. The germline V gene encodes CDR1 DFQATT and CDR2 SNEGSKA (reference sequence). CDR3 sequence (DNA): TGCAGTGCTCATGGGGACAGGGGCGATGAGCAGTTCTTC. Protein product: CSAHGDRGDEQFF.

This clonotype appeared a few times. V gene TRBV20-1 combines with J gene TRBJ2-3; D may be TRBD2 (6 bases). Germline CDR1 reads DFQATT; CDR2 reads SNEGSKA (reference sequence). V was pared by 5 bases and J by 1 base, with 13 bases between. The CDR3 contains 14 residues. Here the CDR3 reads CSACGGPGTDTQYF. CDR3 bases: TGCAGTGCTTGCGGAGGGCCGGGCACAGATACGCAGTATTTT.

This clonotype was seen only a few times. The chain carries TRBV7-9 and TRBJ1-1; D gene ambiguous. Germline V lookup: CDR1 SEHNR, CDR2 FQNEAQ (reference sequence). V dropped 1 base and J dropped 0 bases, with 6 bases sitting between them. This CDR3 is built from 14 residues. The CDR3 here is CASSLVKVNTEAFF. The CDR3 DNA reads TGTGCCAGCAGCTTAGTTAAGGTGAACACTGAAGCTTTCTTT.

The chain couples TRBV15 to TRBJ2-1, with unresolved D. Trimming took off 0 bases at V and 2 bases at J, with 17 bases between the two ends. This CDR3 spans 18 amino acids. Germline-derived CDR1 and CDR2 are LNHNV and YYDKDF (reference sequence). This chain's CDR3 is CATSRDLPLGPTYNEQFF. The CDR3 DNA reads as TGTGCCACCAGCAGAGATCTCCCCTTAGGTCCTACCTACAATGAGCAGTTCTTC.

In this sample, this clonotype turned up many times. J is TRBJ1-5 and V is TRBV5-1, with D possibly being TRBD1 (5 bases). V was shortened by 0 bases and J by 1 base, with 8 bases between the two germline ends. Germline CDR1 reads SGHRS; CDR2 reads YFSETQ. This CDR3 is built from 15 residues. DNA of the CDR3: TGCGCCAGCAGCTTGGCGGGGGTGAGCAATCAGCCCCAGCATTTT. Translating it yields CASSLAGVSNQPQHF.

This clonotype came up many times. This may be a read error, as it is one base from a much larger clone. The V and J genes are TRBV5-5 and TRBJ1-1; D remains ambiguous. Germline V gene data show CDR1 as SGHKS and CDR2 as YYEKEE (reference sequence). This CDR3 is 11 amino acids long. V was trimmed by 4 bases and J by 2 bases, leaving 3 bases between them. CDR3 in DNA: TGTGCCAGCAGCCATAACACTGAAGCTTTCTTT. Translating it yields CASSHNTEAFF.

The chain links TRBV5-1 to TRBJ2-5; a possible D gene is TRBD1 (5 bases). Trimming removed 4 bases from V and 5 bases from J, with 18 bases in between. Germline CDR1 SGHRS, CDR2 YFSETQ. The CDR3 extends over 15 amino acids. Written as DNA, the CDR3 is TGCGCCAGCAGCGGCACAGGCGGAGAATTGGAGACCCAGTACTTC. Translated: CASSGTGGELETQYF.

The rearrangement uses TRBV11-2 and TRBJ2-5; D is ambiguous. CDR3 length: 14 residues. Germline-derived CDR1 and CDR2 are SGHAT and FQNNGV. With 6 bases removed from V and 4 bases from J, the gap between germline ends came to 15 bases. The CDR3 DNA reads as TGTGCCAGCAGTTCAGGTGTAGTGAGAGAGACCCAGTACTTC. Encoded protein: CASSSGVVRETQYF.

This clonotype was detected ten times or more. V gene TRBV10-3 combines with J gene TRBJ2-3; D may be TRBD2 (6 bases). Germline lookup yields CDR1 ENHRY and CDR2 SYGVKD. CDR3 length: 16 amino acids. Trimming removed 8 bases from V and 0 bases from J, with 18 bases in between. The CDR3 coding sequence is TGTGCCATCTCCTCGCCAGCGGGTTCTAGCACAGATACGCAGTATTTT. Residues: CAISSPAGSSTDTQYF.

The gene calls are TRBV29-1 and TRBJ2-4; 9 positions match TRBD1. Losses at the gene ends were 6 bases for V and 8 bases for J; bases not matched to a gene: 8. Germline CDR1 and CDR2: SQVTM and ANQGSEA. The CDR3 length is 13 residues. CDR3 loop: CSVAGTGKDIQYF. CDR3 nucleotide sequence: TGCAGCGTCGCGGGGACAGGGAAAGACATTCAGTACTTC.

This clonotype was picked up a small number of times. The V call is TRBV7-8, the J call TRBJ2-2; D unresolved. Trimming removed 0 bases at V and 6 bases at J, with 11 bases between. The CDR3 has 15 residues. Looked up from germline, CDR1 is SGHVS and CDR2 is FQNEAQ. The CDR3 DNA sequence: TGTGCCAGCAGCTTAGCGCTTAGTAGGGCCGGGGAGCTGTTTTTT. Translated: CASSLALSRAGELFF.

This clonotype occurred many times. The chain couples TRBV5-6 to TRBJ2-2; D is unclear. This CDR3 is built from 13 residues. The germline CDR1 and CDR2 sequences are SGHDT and YYEEEE. Trimming stripped 1 base from V and 3 bases from J, with 4 bases between. Here the CDR3 reads CASSLMDTGELFF. In DNA form, the CDR3 reads TGTGCCAGCAGCTTGATGGACACCGGGGAGCTGTTTTTT.

This clonotype was observed a handful of times. V gene TRBV20-1 combines with J gene TRBJ2-5, with 13 bases fitting TRBD2. Losses at the gene ends were 1 base for V and 1 base for J; bases not matched to a gene: 9. CDR3 size: 18 residues. CDR1 and CDR2 from the germline V gene are DFQATT and SNEGSKA (reference sequence). CDR3 region: CSARGLAGGPLLQETQYF. The CDR3 nucleotides read TGCAGTGCTAGAGGACTAGCGGGGGGCCCCCTGCTCCAAGAGACCCAGTACTTC.

V usage is TRBV7-3 and J usage is TRBJ2-3; 14 bases are a match to TRBD2. This CDR3 contains 18 residues. The germline V gene encodes CDR1 SGHTA and CDR2 FQGTGA. With V trimmed by 0 bases and J by 2 bases, 4 bases remained unmatched. CDR3 residues: CASSLTPTSGRATDTQYF. CDR3 bases: TGTGCCAGCAGCTTAACACCGACTAGCGGGAGGGCCACAGATACGCAGTATTTT.

The genes are TRBV10-3 and TRBJ2-3; TRBD2 agrees at 14 bases. The CDR3 consists of 18 residues. J was trimmed by 5 bases and V by 6 bases; bases with no gene match: 13. The V gene's germline CDR1 is ENHRY and CDR2 SYGVKD. The CDR3 bases are TGTGCCATCAGATCCACAACCGGGACTAGCGGGGGTAGAGATACGCAGTATTTT. Amino acids: CAIRSTTGTSGGRDTQYF.

The CDR3 here is CASSEGVAGSNEQYV. CDR3 nucleotide sequence: TGTGCCAGCAGTGAAGGGGTAGCGGGGAGTAACGAGCAGTACGTC. The gene calls are TRBV6-1 and TRBJ2-7; 8 nucleotides align to TRBD2. Germline V gives CDR1 MNHNS, CDR2 SASEGT. J gave up 5 bases and V 1 base, and 7 bases lay outside the gene matches. CDR3 length: 15 amino acids.

Many counts were recorded for this clonotype. The chain combines TRBV20-1 with TRBJ2-3, with D hard to call. Germline values: CDR1 DFQATT, CDR2 SNEGSKA (reference sequence). V gave up 4 bases and J gave up 3 bases, with 2 bases separating them. CDR3 length: 10 residues. For the CDR3, the DNA is TGCAGTGCTAAAACAGATACGCAGTATTTT. It codes for CSAKTDTQYF.